This is a list of T cell receptor beta chains from one sample in a study of blood T cell repertoires in COVID-19. Profiling relied on immunoSEQ multiplex PCR, and the TCRdb table lists in-frame clones only, not all of them. The data show 140,000 to 150,000 clones, 65% to 85% seen once. Sequencing was done on a sample of peripheral blood. Receptor source: a man between 60 and 70 years old with active or convalescent COVID-19. Both conserved end residues are part of each CDR3. D genes are given only for firm matches. The listing skips clone size in some rows; elsewhere it reads once, few, many or a size class.

J,V,size,D,DNA,CDR3
TRBJ1-1,TRBV27,-,-,TGTGCCAGCAGCCTCAACCTCAGGGCGTATGAAGCTTTCTTT,CASSLNLRAYEAFF
TRBJ2-5,TRBV29-1,once,-,TGCAGCGTTTTCTCCAGGGGTCTCCAAGAGACCCAGTACTTC,CSVFSRGLQETQYF
TRBJ2-1,TRBV28,once,TRBD1,TGTGCCAGCAGGCCGCGACAGGGGCGGGATGAGCAGTTCTTC,CASRPRQGRDEQFF
TRBJ2-5,TRBV5-6,-,-,TGTGCCAGCAGCTTGTTGACTCCTGATTCGGACCAGTACTTC,CASSLLTPDSDQYF
TRBJ2-3,TRBV3-1/TRBV3-2,-,TRBD1,TGTGCCAGCAGTCCGACAGGGGCAGATACGCAGTATTTT,CASSPTGADTQYF
TRBJ2-7,TRBV7-2,-,TRBD1,TGTGCCAGCAGCAAAAGGACAGGGCGGGACGAGCAGTACTTC,CASSKRTGRDEQYF
TRBJ2-2,TRBV2,-,TRBD1,TGTGCCAGCAGTGAAGAGGGACAGGGAGGCTCAGAGCTGTTTTTT,CASSEEGQGGSELFF
TRBJ2-5,TRBV19,once,-,TGTGCCAGTAGTATATGGGGGGTAACGGAGACCCAGTACTTC,CASSIWGVTETQYF
TRBJ2-7,TRBV6-6,-,-,TGTGCCAGCAGTTACTCATTAACTTCCTTCTACGAGCAGTACTTC,CASSYSLTSFYEQYF
TRBJ2-7,TRBV28,-,TRBD1,TGTGCCAGCAGTGGACGACAGGGAACCTACGAGCAGTACTTC,CASSGRQGTYEQYF
TRBJ2-2,TRBV27,-,TRBD1,TGTGCCAGCAGTTTCCGGGACAGGGGGGGAACGAACACCGGGGAGCTGTTTTTT,CASSFRDRGGTNTGELFF
TRBJ1-2,TRBV25-1,-,-,TGTGCCAGCAGTGGAGGGGGGGGCCTTAACTATGGCTACACCTTC,CASSGGGGLNYGYTF
TRBJ2-1,TRBV2,-,TRBD1,TGTGCCAGCAGTGGACAGGGGACCTTTTACAATGAGCAGTTCTTC,CASSGQGTFYNEQFF
TRBJ1-2,TRBV6-7,-,TRBD1,TGTGCCAGCAGTTATCAGGGACAGGGGGCGAAAAACTATGGCTACACCTTC,CASSYQGQGAKNYGYTF
TRBJ1-1,TRBV24-1,once,-,TGTGCCACGGTACAGAGTGACACTGAAGCTTTCTTT,CATVQSDTEAFF
TRBJ2-7,TRBV7-2,-,TRBD1,TGTGCCAGCACCCAGGGGGTGGTCGGCTACGAGCAGTACTTC,CASTQGVVGYEQYF
TRBJ2-2,TRBV28,once,-,TGTGCCAGCAGTTCTCAAAATCCCGGGGCCGGGGAGCTGTTTTTT,CASSSQNPGAGELFF
TRBJ2-7,TRBV24-1,-,TRBD2,TGTGCCACCCGCCCACAAGGGACTAGCGGGAGCCCAATTTACGAGCAGTACTTC,CATRPQGTSGSPIYEQYF